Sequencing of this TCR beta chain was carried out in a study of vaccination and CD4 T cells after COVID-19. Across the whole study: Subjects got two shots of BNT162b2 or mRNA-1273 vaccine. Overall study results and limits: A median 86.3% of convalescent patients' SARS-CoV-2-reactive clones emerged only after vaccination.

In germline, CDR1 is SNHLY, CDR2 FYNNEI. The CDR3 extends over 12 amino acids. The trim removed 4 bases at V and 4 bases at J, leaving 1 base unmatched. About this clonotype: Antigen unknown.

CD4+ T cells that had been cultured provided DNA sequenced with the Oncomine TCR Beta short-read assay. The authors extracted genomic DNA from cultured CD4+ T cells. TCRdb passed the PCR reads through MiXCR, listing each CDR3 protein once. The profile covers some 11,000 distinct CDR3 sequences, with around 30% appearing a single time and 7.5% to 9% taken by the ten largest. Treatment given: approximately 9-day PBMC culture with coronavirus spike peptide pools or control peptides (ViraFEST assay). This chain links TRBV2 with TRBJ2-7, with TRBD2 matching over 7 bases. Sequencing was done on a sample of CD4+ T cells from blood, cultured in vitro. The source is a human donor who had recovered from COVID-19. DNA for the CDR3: TGTGCCAGCAGTGGGGAGGGGTACGAGCAGTACTTC. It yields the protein CASSGEGYEQYF.